This entry is about one TCR beta chain. This sample was included in a study of blood T cell repertoires in COVID-19. Looking at the study overall: COVID-19 samples from acute and convalescent phases originated in the United States, Italy and Spain. The cDNA or gDNA used as material had been derived from T cells, B-cell-depleted T cells, or PBMCs.

Original handling: Nucleated cell counts were estimated from reference gene primer amplification. The method was immunoSEQ multiplex PCR; TCRdb's version includes in-frame clones alone and lacks a portion of them. For V, J and clone size, that table is used; D and trimming come from the DNA. The sample contains more than 150,000 clones, roughly 79% of which appear only once. In Seattle, patients joined the study during active infection and were tracked longitudinally. CDR1 and CDR2 from the germline V gene are SGHNT and YYREEE (reference sequence). CDR3 length equals 13 residues. Between the trimmed V and J ends, which lost 2 bases and 6 bases, there was a span of 9 bases.

The source of this sequence is a woman over 75 with COVID-19, enrolled during active disease. Sequences were obtained from peripheral blood. The rearrangement links TRBV5-4 to TRBJ2-1, with D unresolved. In DNA, the CDR3 is TGTGCCAGCAGCTTCTCCGCGGCCAATGAGCAGTTCTTC. Translating it yields CASSFSAANEQFF.